This is a list of T cell receptor beta chains from one sample in a study of blood T cell repertoires in COVID-19. Only in-frame clones appear in the TCRdb table, and some are missing; sequencing was by immunoSEQ multiplex PCR. The sample has approximately 33,000 clones; around 73% are singletons. The sample was peripheral blood. The receptors shown here come from a man between 65 and 85 years old with acute or convalescent COVID-19. Both conserved end residues are part of each CDR3. D genes are given only for firm matches. A clone size is listed for some rows: how often the clone was seen (once, few, many), or a class if it is expanded.

size	V	J	D	DNA	CDR3
-	TRBV7-9	TRBJ2-3	-	TGTGCCAGCAGTAGAAGCAGCGGCACAGATACGCAGTATTTT	CASSRSSGTDTQYF
-	TRBV30	TRBJ2-1	-	TGTGCCTGGGGTCGAGCAATTCTCTCCTACAATGAGCAGTTCTTC	CAWGRAILSYNEQFF
once	TRBV6-2/TRBV6-3	TRBJ1-5	-	TGTGCCAGCAGTTACCCACCAGCCAGCGGGCCCCAGCATTTT	CASSYPPASGPQHF
once	TRBV3-1/TRBV3-2	TRBJ2-1	TRBD2	TGTGCCAGCAGCCAAGCCTTTCGCGGGGGGGACAATGAGCAGTTCTTC	CASSQAFRGGDNEQFF
-	TRBV7-9	TRBJ2-1	TRBD2	TGTGCCAGCAGCACCGGGACTAGCGCAAGCAATGAGCAGTTCTTC	CASSTGTSASNEQFF
-	TRBV10-2	TRBJ2-1	TRBD2	TGCGCCAGCAGTGAGGGTCGGGGGGGCAGTTATGAGCAGTTCTTC	CASSEGRGGSYEQFF
-	TRBV5-1	TRBJ1-2	TRBD1	TGCGCCAGCAGTTCGCAGGACAGGCTCGCTAACTATGGCTACACCTTC	CASSSQDRLANYGYTF
once	TRBV7-6	TRBJ2-7	TRBD2	TGTGCCAGCAGCCTCCGGACTAGCGGGAATTACGAGCAGTACTTC	CASSLRTSGNYEQYF
-	TRBV2	TRBJ1-2	TRBD1	TGTGCCAGCGGGCGACAGGGGTCTAACTATGGCTACACCTTC	CASGRQGSNYGYTF
-	TRBV10-3	TRBJ1-2	-	TGTGCCATCAGTCCCCATAACTATGGCTACACCTTC	CAISPHNYGYTF
-	TRBV2	TRBJ1-4	TRBD1	TGTGCCAGTCGACAGGGCCTTAATGAAAAACTGTTTTTT	CASRQGLNEKLFF
-	TRBV29-1	TRBJ2-1	TRBD1	TGCAGCGTTGAGTCACGGACAGGGATTACCTACAATGAGCAGTTCTTC	CSVESRTGITYNEQFF
-	TRBV5-5	TRBJ1-2	-	TGTGCCAGCACCTGGAGAGGAACTAACTATGGCTACACCTTC	CASTWRGTNYGYTF
-	TRBV11-2	TRBJ1-1	-	TGTGCCAGCAGCACACAGGAGAACACTGAAGCTTTCTTT	CASSTQENTEAFF